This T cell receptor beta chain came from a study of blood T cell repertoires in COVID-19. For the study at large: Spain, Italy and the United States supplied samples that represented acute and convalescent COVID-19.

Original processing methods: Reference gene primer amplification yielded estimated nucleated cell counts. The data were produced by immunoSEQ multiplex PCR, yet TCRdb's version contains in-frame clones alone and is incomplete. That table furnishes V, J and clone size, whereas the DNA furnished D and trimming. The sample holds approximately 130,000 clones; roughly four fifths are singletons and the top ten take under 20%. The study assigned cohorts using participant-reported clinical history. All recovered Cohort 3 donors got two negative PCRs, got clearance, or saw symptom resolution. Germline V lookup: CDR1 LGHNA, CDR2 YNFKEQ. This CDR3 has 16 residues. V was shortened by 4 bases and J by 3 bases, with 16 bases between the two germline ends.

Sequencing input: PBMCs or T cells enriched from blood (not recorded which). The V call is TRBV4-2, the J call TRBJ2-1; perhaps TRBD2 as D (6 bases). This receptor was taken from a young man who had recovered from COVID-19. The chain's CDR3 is CASSRMGGGVYNEQFF. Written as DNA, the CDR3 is TGTGCCAGCAGCCGGATGGGAGGAGGCGTCTACAATGAGCAGTTCTTC.